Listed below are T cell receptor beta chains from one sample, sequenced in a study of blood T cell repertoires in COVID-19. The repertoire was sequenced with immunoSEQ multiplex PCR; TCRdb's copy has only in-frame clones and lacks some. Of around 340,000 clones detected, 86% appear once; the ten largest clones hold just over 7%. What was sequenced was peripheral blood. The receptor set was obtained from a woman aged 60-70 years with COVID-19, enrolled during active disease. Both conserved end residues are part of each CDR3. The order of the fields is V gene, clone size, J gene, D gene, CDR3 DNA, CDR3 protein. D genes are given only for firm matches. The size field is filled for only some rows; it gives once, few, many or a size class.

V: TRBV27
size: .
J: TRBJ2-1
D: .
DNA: TGTGCCAGCAGAAGGACAGCGAGCTCCTACAATGAGCAGTTCTTC
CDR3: CASRRTASSYNEQFF

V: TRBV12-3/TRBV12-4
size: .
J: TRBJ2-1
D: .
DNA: TGTGCCAGCAGTTGGAGGAGTGAGCAGTTCTTC
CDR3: CASSWRSEQFF

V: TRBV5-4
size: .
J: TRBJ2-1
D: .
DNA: TGTGCCAGCAGCTCCGGGATCACACTCTACAATGAGCAGTTCTTC
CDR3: CASSSGITLYNEQFF

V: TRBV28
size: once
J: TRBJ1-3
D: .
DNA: TGTGCCAGCAGTTTATTTTGGGGGCTAAACACCATATATTTT
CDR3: CASSLFWGLNTIYF

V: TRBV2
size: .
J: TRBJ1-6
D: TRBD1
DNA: TGTGCCAGCAGGGGACAGGGAGAAGGATCACCCCTCCACTTT
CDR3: CASRGQGEGSPLHF

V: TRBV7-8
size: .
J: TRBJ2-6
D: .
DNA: TGTGCCAGCAGCTTGGGGCAGCCCTCTGGGGCCAACGTCCTGACTTTC
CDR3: CASSLGQPSGANVLTF

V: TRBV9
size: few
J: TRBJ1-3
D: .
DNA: TGTGCCAGCAGCGTGGGGAGCCCTCTGGCAAACACCATATATTTT
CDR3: CASSVGSPLANTIYF

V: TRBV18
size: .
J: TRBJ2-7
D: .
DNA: TGTGCCAGCTCACTACAGGGAGGGTCCTACGAGCAGTACTTC
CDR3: CASSLQGGSYEQYF

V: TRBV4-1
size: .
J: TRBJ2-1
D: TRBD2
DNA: TGCGCCAGCAGCCAGGGGACTAGCGGGGGGTACAATGAGCAGTTCTTC
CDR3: CASSQGTSGGYNEQFF

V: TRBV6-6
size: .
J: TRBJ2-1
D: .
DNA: TGTGCCAGCAGTTCAAACCCTTTCGGGCAGTTCTTC
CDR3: CASSSNPFGQFF

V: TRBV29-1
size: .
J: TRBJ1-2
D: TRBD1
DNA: TGCAGCGTTGACCCCGGGACAGGGCCCACCTTC
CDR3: CSVDPGTGPTF

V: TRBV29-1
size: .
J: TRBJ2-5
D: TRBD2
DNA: TGCAGCGTCGCCGGGACTAGCGGGGTTGGAGAGACCCAGTACTTC
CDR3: CSVAGTSGVGETQYF

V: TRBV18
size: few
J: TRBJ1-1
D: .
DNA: TGTGCCAGCTGTCAGGGGAAGGAAACTGAAGCTTTCTTT
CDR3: CASCQGKETEAFF

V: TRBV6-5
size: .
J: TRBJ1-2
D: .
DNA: .
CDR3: CASILGQAYYGYTF

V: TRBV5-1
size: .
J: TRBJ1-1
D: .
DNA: TGCGCCAGCAGCTTGCTGACAGGAAGGAACACTGAAGCTTTCTTT
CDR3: CASSLLTGRNTEAFF

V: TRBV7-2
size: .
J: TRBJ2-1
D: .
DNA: TGTGCCAGCAGCTTATTCCCTCAATCCCTCTCGGAGAATGAGCAGTTCTTC
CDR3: CASSLFPQSLSENEQFF

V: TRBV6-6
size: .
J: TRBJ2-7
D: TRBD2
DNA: TGTGCCAGCAGTTTGGAGGGGAGGGCCTACGAGCAGTACTTC
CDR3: CASSLEGRAYEQYF

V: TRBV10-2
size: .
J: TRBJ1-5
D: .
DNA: TGCGCCAGCAGTGAGTCCCCACGGCTAGATCAGCCCCAGCATTTT
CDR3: CASSESPRLDQPQHF

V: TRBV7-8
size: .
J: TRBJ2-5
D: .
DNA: TGTGCCAGCAGCTTATCTCCGGGCTCCAAGGGGGAGACCCAGTACTTC
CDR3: CASSLSPGSKGETQYF

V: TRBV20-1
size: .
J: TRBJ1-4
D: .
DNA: TGCAGTGCCCTGGCTGATGAAAAACTGTTTTTT
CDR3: CSALADEKLFF

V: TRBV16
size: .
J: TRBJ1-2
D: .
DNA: TGTGCCAGCAGTCTTCAGGGGAGCTATGGCTACACCTTC
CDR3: CASSLQGSYGYTF

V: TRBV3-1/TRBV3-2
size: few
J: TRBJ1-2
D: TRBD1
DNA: TGTGCCAGCAGCCAAGGAAGAGGGACAGAAGAGGGCTACACCTTC
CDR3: CASSQGRGTEEGYTF

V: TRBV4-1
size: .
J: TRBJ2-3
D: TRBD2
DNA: TGCGCCAGCAGCCAAGTTCTAGCGGGGGGGCCGGCAGATACGCAGTATTTT
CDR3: CASSQVLAGGPADTQYF

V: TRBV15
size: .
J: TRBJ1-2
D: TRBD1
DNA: TGTGCCACCAGCAGAGGTTCGGCAGGGGGCACCTATGGCTACACCTTC
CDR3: CATSRGSAGGTYGYTF

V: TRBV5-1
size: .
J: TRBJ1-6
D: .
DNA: TGCGCCAGCAGCTTGAGTACAGCCCCGAATTCACCCCTCCACTTT
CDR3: CASSLSTAPNSPLHF

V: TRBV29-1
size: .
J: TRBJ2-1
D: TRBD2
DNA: TGCAGCGTCGGGGGGACTAGCGGGGTTTACAATGAGCAGTTCTTC
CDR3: CSVGGTSGVYNEQFF